The sequence of this TCR beta chain was determined in a study of T cell responses to AZD1222 COVID-19 vaccine. TCRdb's table, derived via immunoSEQ multiplex PCR, lists solely in-frame clones and lacks some. The data hold about 130,000 clones, with roughly 92% observed a single time. Losses at the gene ends were 4 bases for V and 0 bases for J; bases not matched to a gene: 6. This CDR3 is built from 18 residues. The germline V gene has CDR1 SGHTS and CDR2 YDEGEE. The TCR originated in an adult in good health. The chain carries TRBV5-8 and TRBJ2-6; 11 nucleotides match TRBD1. This sample comprised peripheral blood, obtained on day 0 of AZD1222 vaccination. The CDR3 here is CASSPGTGGRSGANVLTF. Here the CDR3 DNA reads TGTGCCAGCAGCCCGGGGACAGGGGGACGCTCTGGGGCCAACGTCCTGACTTTC.